This T cell receptor (beta chain) was recovered during a study of blood T cells in healthy people across ages. The CDR3 has 16 residues. Germline V gene sequence: CDR1 LNHNV, CDR2 YYDKDF (reference sequence). V was cut by 0 bases and J by 4 bases, with 15 bases left in between. Using a J-beta primer mix together with a sample-barcoded 5' primer, a second PCR was run for roughly 7 to 12 cycles. A minimum of 2.5 million CDR3-containing paired-end reads was obtained for each sample. Each CDR3 protein gets one entry after TCRdb re-called the 5' RACE reads with MiXCR. Found here are a few hundred thousand distinct CDR3 sequences, 27% of them singletons; the top ten hold 18%. Researchers isolated at least 6.5 million PBMCs per sample. Total RNA extracted from each sample amounted to at least 5.5 micrograms.

The chain is built from TRBV15 and TRBJ1-1, with a possible D match to TRBD1 (5 bases). The clonotype comes from a woman aged 65 to 85 in good health. The material sequenced was blood. CDR3 sequence: CATSRDVGARGTEAFF. The CDR3 DNA sequence: TGTGCCACCAGCAGAGATGTAGGGGCTCGGGGCACTGAAGCTTTCTTT.